The clone carrying this T cell receptor beta chain was counted only a few times. Its target is unknown. TCRdb independently ran MiXCR on the RT-PCR reads; one entry per CDR3 protein. Altogether approximately 680,000 distinct CDR3 sequences are present, about 15% being singletons, with the ten largest covering about 9.9%. This specimen comes from a study of response to subunit inactivated influenza vaccine. Study-level findings and limits: Seasonal influenza vaccination, on each occasion, was suggested by the authors to recruit few new T cells.

This CDR3 is 16 amino acids long. Germline CDR1 reads SGHTA; CDR2 reads FQGNSA. With V trimmed by 5 bases and J by 3 bases, 7 bases remained unmatched. Material: PBMCs from blood, obtained about 11 days after vaccination. This chain links TRBV7-2 with TRBJ2-1, with 10 bases matching TRBD2. This TCR was recovered from a man aged 50 or older who received an inactivated influenza vaccine. CDR3 bases: TGTGCCAGCAGCCTCGGGGCTAGCGGGAGCTACAATGAGCAGTTCTTC. Its protein is CASSLGASGSYNEQFF.